These T cell receptor beta chains were read from a single sample in a study of spatial heterogeneity in lung cancer. TCRdb reprocessed the 5' RACE reads with MiXCR, giving one entry per CDR3 protein. The sample lists 72,000 or so distinct CDR3 sequences, 8% to 9.5% occurring once. Material: PBMCs, obtained at follow-up. The receptors derive from a female donor with early-stage non-small cell lung cancer. The CDR3 runs from the conserved cysteine through the conserved F or W. Fields, in order: J gene, clone size, V gene, D gene, CDR3 protein, CDR3 DNA. The D gene is left open where the match is weak. Some rows have no size entry. The others give once, few or many, or a class for an expanded clone.

J: TRBJ1-2
size: many
V: TRBV10-3
D: TRBD1
CDR3: CAISKTGDYGYTF
DNA: TGTGCCATCAGTAAGACAGGGGACTATGGCTACACCTTC

J: TRBJ2-6
size: many
V: TRBV3-1
D: -
CDR3: CASSHTGSGANVLTF
DNA: TGTGCCAGCAGCCATACAGGGTCTGGGGCCAACGTCCTGACTTTC

J: TRBJ2-3
size: many
V: TRBV6-6
D: TRBD1
CDR3: CASSDQGARTQYF
DNA: TGTGCCAGCAGTGACCAGGGGGCCAGGACGCAGTATTTT

J: TRBJ2-7
size: -
V: TRBV29-1
D: TRBD1
CDR3: CSVQPRTGYEQYF
DNA: TGCAGCGTCCAACCCCGGACAGGTTACGAGCAGTACTTC

J: TRBJ2-1
size: -
V: TRBV7-3
D: -
CDR3: CASSLRTDGLQFF
DNA: TGTGCCAGCAGCCTCCGGACTGATGGACTGCAGTTCTTC

J: TRBJ2-2
size: -
V: TRBV5-1
D: TRBD2
CDR3: CASSLGLAGANAGTGELFF
DNA: TGCGCCAGCAGCCTAGGACTAGCGGGAGCTAACGCGGGGACCGGGGAGCTGTTTTTT

J: TRBJ1-1
size: many
V: TRBV15
D: -
CDR3: CATSREGTGLNTEAFF
DNA: TGTGCCACCAGCAGAGAAGGTACAGGGCTGAACACTGAAGCTTTCTTT

J: TRBJ2-7
size: many
V: TRBV20-1
D: TRBD2
CDR3: CSARPIHLVTSRHYEQYF
DNA: TGCAGTGCGCGCCCAATACATTTGGTGACTAGCCGTCACTACGAGCAGTACTTC

J: TRBJ2-7
size: -
V: TRBV28
D: -
CDR3: CASADTDRTYEQYF
DNA: TGTGCCAGCGCGGACACTGACAGGACCTACGAGCAGTACTTC

J: TRBJ1-2
size: many
V: TRBV7-3
D: -
CDR3: CASSPMSSSNGYTF
DNA: TGTGCCAGCAGCCCAATGTCCAGCAGCAATGGCTACACCTTC

J: TRBJ1-2
size: few
V: TRBV10-3
D: -
CDR3: CAISESQQGGNYGYTF
DNA: TGTGCCATCAGTGAGTCGCAACAAGGGGGGAACTATGGCTACACCTTC

J: TRBJ2-3
size: many
V: TRBV5-1
D: -
CDR3: CASSLFSTDTQYF
DNA: TGCGCCAGCAGCTTGTTTAGCACAGATACGCAGTATTTT

J: TRBJ2-1
size: few
V: TRBV24-1
D: TRBD2
CDR3: CATSYKETSGYNEQFF
DNA: TGTGCCACCAGCTACAAAGAGACTAGCGGGTACAATGAGCAGTTCTTC

J: TRBJ2-5
size: many
V: TRBV3-1
D: TRBD1
CDR3: CASSQEGLGTVQETQYF
DNA: TGTGCCAGCAGCCAAGAAGGACTCGGGACAGTTCAAGAGACCCAGTACTTC

J: TRBJ2-2
size: few
V: TRBV10-3
D: -
CDR3: CAISTSSEDTGELFF
DNA: TGTGCCATCAGTACTAGTTCTGAAGATACCGGGGAGCTGTTTTTT

J: TRBJ2-1
size: -
V: TRBV7-3
D: -
CDR3: CASSLRSSYEQFF
DNA: TGTGCCAGCAGCTTAAGGTCCTCATATGAGCAGTTCTTC

J: TRBJ1-2
size: -
V: TRBV2
D: -
CDR3: CASRRANYGYTF
DNA: TGTGCCAGCAGGAGGGCAAACTATGGCTACACCTTC

J: TRBJ2-7
size: -
V: TRBV28
D: TRBD2
CDR3: CASSALGAGGYEQYF
DNA: TGTGCCAGCAGTGCCCTAGGAGCGGGAGGATACGAGCAGTACTTC

J: TRBJ2-1
size: many
V: TRBV11-2
D: TRBD2
CDR3: CASSLQTSGSVF
DNA: TGTGCCAGCAGCTTACAGACTAGCGGGAGTGTCTTC

J: TRBJ1-1
size: many
V: TRBV10-3
D: -
CDR3: CAINYEENTEAFF
DNA: TGTGCCATCAATTATGAGGAGAACACTGAAGCTTTCTTT

J: TRBJ1-5
size: few
V: TRBV12-3/TRBV12-4
D: -
CDR3: CASTLTGTQPQHF
DNA: TGTGCCAGCACCCTTACAGGGACTCAGCCCCAGCATTTT

J: TRBJ1-5
size: many
V: TRBV7-6
D: -
CDR3: CASSLVPGSNQPQHF
DNA: TGTGCCAGCAGCTTAGTGCCAGGGAGCAATCAGCCCCAGCATTTT

J: TRBJ1-1
size: many
V: TRBV7-9
D: TRBD1
CDR3: CASSPRGQGPRSGSEAFF
DNA: TGTGCCAGCAGCCCCCGAGGACAGGGTCCGCGAAGCGGATCTGAAGCTTTCTTT

J: TRBJ2-7
size: many
V: TRBV6-5
D: -
CDR3: CASRPGGGMKEQYF
DNA: TGTGCCAGTAGGCCCGGGGGAGGAATGAAAGAGCAGTACTTC

J: TRBJ2-1
size: many
V: TRBV5-1
D: TRBD1
CDR3: CASSLGDSYNEQFF
DNA: TGCGCCAGCAGCTTGGGGGACAGTTACAATGAGCAGTTCTTC